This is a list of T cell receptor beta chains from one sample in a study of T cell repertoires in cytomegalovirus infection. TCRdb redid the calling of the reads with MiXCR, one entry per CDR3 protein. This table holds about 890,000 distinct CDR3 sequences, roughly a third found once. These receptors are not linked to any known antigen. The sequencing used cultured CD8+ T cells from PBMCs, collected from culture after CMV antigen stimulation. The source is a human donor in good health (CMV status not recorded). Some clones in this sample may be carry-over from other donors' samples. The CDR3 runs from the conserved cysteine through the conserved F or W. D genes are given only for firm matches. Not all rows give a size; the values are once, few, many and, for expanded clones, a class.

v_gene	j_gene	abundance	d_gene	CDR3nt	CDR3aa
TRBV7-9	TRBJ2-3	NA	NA	TGTGCCAGCAGCGAAACCGTTGGGGGTGATACGCAGTATTTT	CASSETVGGDTQYF
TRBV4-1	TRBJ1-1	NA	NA	TGCGCCAGCAGCCAAGTGGCAGGGCGGATGAACACTGAAGCTTTCTTT	CASSQVAGRMNTEAFF
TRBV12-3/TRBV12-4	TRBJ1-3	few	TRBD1	TGTGCCAGCAGTTCCGGACAGGGCTCTGGAAACACCATATATTTT	CASSSGQGSGNTIYF
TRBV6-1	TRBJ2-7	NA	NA	TGTGCCAGCCTCCACTTGCAGTCCTCCTACGAGCAGTACTTC	CASLHLQSSYEQYF
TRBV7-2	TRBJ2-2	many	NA	TGTGCCAGCAGCTTGAACCGGAACACCGGGGAGCTGTTTTTT	CASSLNRNTGELFF
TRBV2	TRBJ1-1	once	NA	TGTGCCAGCAGTGGCCGGACAAGCCAAAACACTGAAGCTTTCTTT	CASSGRTSQNTEAFF
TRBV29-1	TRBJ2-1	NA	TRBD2	TGCAGCGTTCCCGGGACTAGCGCCTACAATGAGCAGTTCTTC	CSVPGTSAYNEQFF
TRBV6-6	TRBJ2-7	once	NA	TGTGCCAGCAGTTACTTGAGGGGACCATACGAGCAGTACTTC	CASSYLRGPYEQYF
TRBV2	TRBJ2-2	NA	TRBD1	TGTGCCAGCCCGGGACAGGGACACACCGGGGAGCTGTTTTTT	CASPGQGHTGELFF
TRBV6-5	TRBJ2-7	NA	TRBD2	TGTGCCAGCAGTTCCACCTCTTTTGTGGAAGGTAGCGGGGGGACCTACGAGCAGTACTTC	CASSSTSFVEGSGGTYEQYF
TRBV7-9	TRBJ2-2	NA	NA	TGTGCCAGCAGCTTAGATCTGTTTTTT	CASSLDLFF
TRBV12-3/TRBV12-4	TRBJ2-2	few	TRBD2	TGTGCCACCTTGGGGAGGGTAAACACCGGGGAGTTGTTTTTT	CATLGRVNTGELFF